Listed below are T cell receptor beta chains from one sample, sequenced in a study of CD8+CD57+ T cells in acquired aplastic anemia. TCRdb re-called the reads with MiXCR, one entry per CDR3 protein. The sample holds hundreds of thousands of distinct CDR3 sequences; around 32% are singletons and the top ten take 0.82%. The material sequenced was sorted CD4+, CD8+, or CD8+CD57+ T cells (not recorded which) from PBMCs. The receptors shown here come from a human donor with aplastic anemia. The CDR3 runs from the conserved cysteine through the conserved F or W. Fields, in order: clone size, D gene, V gene, J gene, CDR3 protein, CDR3 DNA. The D gene is left open where the match is weak. The size field is filled for only some rows; it gives once, few, many or a size class.

>-|-|TRBV11-3|TRBJ2-2
CASSPRLETGELFF
TGTGCCAGCAGCCCACGACTTGAGACCGGGGAGCTGTTTTTT
>-|-|TRBV11-2|TRBJ1-6
CASSLVGGRGNNSPLHF
TGTGCCAGCAGCTTAGTAGGTGGCAGGGGAAACAATTCACCCCTCCACTTT
>-|-|TRBV2|TRBJ1-2
CASSETTGWDGYTF
TGTGCCAGCAGCGAAACTACAGGGTGGGATGGCTACACCTTC
>few|TRBD2|TRBV6-1|TRBJ2-1
CASSRTSGRSYNEQFF
TGTGCCAGCAGTCGAACTAGCGGGAGGTCCTACAATGAGCAGTTCTTC
>-|-|TRBV2|TRBJ2-3
CATRPQRGTDTQYF
TGTGCCACACGGCCCCAGAGGGGCACAGATACGCAGTATTTT
>many|TRBD2|TRBV11-2|TRBJ2-7
CASSQPGLPYEQYF
TGTGCCAGCAGCCAACCGGGACTACCCTACGAGCAGTACTTC
>many|-|TRBV10-3|TRBJ2-2
CATRAHANTGELFF
TGTGCCACCCGGGCCCACGCGAACACCGGGGAGCTGTTTTTT
>many|TRBD2|TRBV15|TRBJ2-2
CATSRGIAGVHGELFF
TGTGCCACCAGCAGGGGGATAGCGGGAGTCCACGGGGAGCTGTTTTTT
>-|TRBD1|TRBV13|TRBJ1-1
CASSGLRQGEAFF
TGTGCCAGCAGCGGACTTCGACAGGGCGAAGCTTTCTTT
>-|-|TRBV10-3|TRBJ1-2
CAIMPGSSGNYGYTF
TGTGCCATCATGCCAGGTTCCTCTGGAAACTATGGCTACACCTTC
>many|TRBD1|TRBV30|TRBJ1-2
CAWSGQGRLHGYTF
TGTGCCTGGAGTGGACAGGGAAGGTTGCATGGCTACACCTTC
>many|-|TRBV7-9|TRBJ2-7
CASSGGNYEQYF
TGTGCCAGCAGCGGGGGAAACTACGAGCAGTACTTC
>few|TRBD2|TRBV20-1|TRBJ2-7
CSARDGGVGAYEQYF
TGCAGTGCTAGAGATGGGGGGGTTGGGGCCTACGAGCAGTACTTC
>-|-|TRBV15|TRBJ1-2
CATSSVDQDGYTF
TGTGCCACCAGCAGCGTAGATCAGGATGGCTACACCTTC
>-|-|TRBV9|TRBJ2-2
CASSTRTHGTGELFF
TGTGCCAGCAGCACCCGCACCCACGGAACCGGGGAGCTGTTTTTT